A single TCR beta chain is shown here with its context. Sequencing was performed with immunoSEQ multiplex PCR; in TCRdb, only in-frame clones are kept and a portion is missing. Among 35,000 to 40,000 clones listed, about two thirds were seen once. The data were obtained in a study of radiotherapy plus CTLA-4 blockade in lung cancer. V trimming: 5 bases; J trimming: 4 bases; junction bases outside the gene matches: 8. The germline CDR1 and CDR2 sequences are SGHTA and FQGTGA. The length of the CDR3 is 15 residues. The material was peripheral blood, obtained from a patient treated with radiotherapy plus ipilimumab. The chain has TRBV7-3 and TRBJ2-5, with 9 bases matching TRBD2. This sequence originates from a human donor with non-small cell lung cancer who had stable disease on radiotherapy plus ipilimumab. CDR3 residues: CASSPQRTSAETQYF. The CDR3 DNA follows: TGTGCCAGCAGCCCACAAAGGACTAGCGCAGAGACCCAGTACTTC.